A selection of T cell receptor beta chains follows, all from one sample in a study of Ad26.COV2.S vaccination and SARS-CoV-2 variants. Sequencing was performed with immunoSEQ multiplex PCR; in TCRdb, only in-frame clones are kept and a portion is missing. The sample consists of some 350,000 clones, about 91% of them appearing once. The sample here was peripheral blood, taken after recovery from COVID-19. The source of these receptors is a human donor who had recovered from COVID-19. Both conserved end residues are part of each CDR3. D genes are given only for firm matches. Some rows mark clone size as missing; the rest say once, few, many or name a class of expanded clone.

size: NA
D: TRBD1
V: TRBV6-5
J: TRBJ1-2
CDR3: CASSYSTGNGYTF
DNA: TGTGCCAGCAGTTACTCGACAGGGAATGGCTACACCTTC

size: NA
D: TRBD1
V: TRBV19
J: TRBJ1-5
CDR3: CASRKLGTGGYFQPQHF
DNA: TGTGCCAGTAGGAAATTAGGGACAGGGGGATATTTTCAGCCCCAGCATTTT

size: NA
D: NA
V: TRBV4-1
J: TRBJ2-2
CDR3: CASSQGGTGELFF
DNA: TGCGCCAGCAGCCAAGGGGGGACCGGGGAGCTGTTTTTT

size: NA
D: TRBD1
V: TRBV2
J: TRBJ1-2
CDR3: CASSERDSYGYTF
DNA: TGTGCCAGCAGTGAAAGGGACAGCTATGGCTACACCTTC

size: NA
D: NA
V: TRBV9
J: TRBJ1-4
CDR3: CASSVEGSLNEKLFF
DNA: TGTGCCAGCAGCGTAGAGGGTTCCTTGAATGAAAAACTGTTTTTT

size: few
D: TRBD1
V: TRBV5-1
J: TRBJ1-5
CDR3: CASSFTGGSNQPQHF
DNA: TGCGCCAGCAGTTTCACAGGGGGTAGCAATCAGCCCCAGCATTTT

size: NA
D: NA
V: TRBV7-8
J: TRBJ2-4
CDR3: CASSQGNRDDLIQYF
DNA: TGTGCCAGCAGCCAGGGGAACCGGGACGACCTCATTCAGTACTTC

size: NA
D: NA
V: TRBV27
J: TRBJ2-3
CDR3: CASSLSGAADTQYF
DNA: TGTGCCAGCAGTTTATCGGGGGCCGCAGATACGCAGTATTTT

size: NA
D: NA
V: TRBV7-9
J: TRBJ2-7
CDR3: CASSLGPPTYEQYF
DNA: TGTGCCAGCAGCTTAGGCCCCCCAACCTACGAGCAGTACTTC

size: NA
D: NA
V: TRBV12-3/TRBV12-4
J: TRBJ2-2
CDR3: CASSFGRGGELFF
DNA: TGTGCCAGCAGTTTCGGACGCGGCGGGGAGCTGTTTTTT

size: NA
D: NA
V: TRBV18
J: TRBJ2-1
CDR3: CASSPVERRFEQFF
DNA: TGTGCCAGCTCACCAGTGGAACGGAGGTTTGAGCAGTTCTTC

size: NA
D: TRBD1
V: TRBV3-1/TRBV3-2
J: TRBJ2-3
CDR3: CASGQGAGDTQYF
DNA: TGTGCCAGCGGACAGGGGGCGGGAGATACGCAGTATTTT

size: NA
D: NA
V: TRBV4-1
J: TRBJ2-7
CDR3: CASSQAPLIGDEQYF
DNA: TGCGCCAGCAGCCAAGCCCCCTTGATCGGTGACGAGCAGTACTTC

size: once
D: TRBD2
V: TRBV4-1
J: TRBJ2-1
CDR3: CASSQGPSGDSKQFF
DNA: TGCGCCAGCAGCCAAGGTCCTAGCGGGGACTCTAAGCAGTTCTTC

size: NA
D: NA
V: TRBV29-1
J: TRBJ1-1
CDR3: CSVNQEGTEAFF
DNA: TGCAGCGTTAATCAGGAAGGCACTGAAGCTTTCTTT

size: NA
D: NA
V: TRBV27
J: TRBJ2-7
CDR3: CASSPSAGAGYEQYF
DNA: TGTGCCAGCAGTCCCTCGGCAGGGGCCGGCTACGAGCAGTACTTC

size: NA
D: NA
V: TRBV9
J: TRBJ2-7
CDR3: CASSGGFGAGYEQYF
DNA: TGTGCCAGCAGCGGAGGTTTTGGGGCAGGATACGAGCAGTACTTC

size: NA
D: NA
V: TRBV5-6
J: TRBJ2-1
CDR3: CASSLGAGQQFF
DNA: TGTGCCAGCAGCTTGGGTGCGGGTCAACAGTTCTTC

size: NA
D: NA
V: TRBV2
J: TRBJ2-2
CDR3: CASKRDFPTGELFF
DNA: TGTGCCAGCAAGAGGGACTTTCCCACCGGGGAGCTGTTTTTT

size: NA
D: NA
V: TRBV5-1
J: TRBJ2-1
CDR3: CATGHPAGNEQFF
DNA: TGCGCTACAGGGCACCCGGCGGGGAATGAGCAGTTCTTC

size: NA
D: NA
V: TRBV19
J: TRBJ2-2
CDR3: CASSMRGNTGELFF
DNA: TGTGCCAGTAGTATGCGGGGGAACACCGGGGAGCTGTTTTTT

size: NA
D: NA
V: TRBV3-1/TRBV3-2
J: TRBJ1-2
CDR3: CASSQDLQGFRYGYTF
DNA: TGTGCCAGCAGCCAAGATCTTCAGGGTTTTCGCTATGGCTACACCTTC

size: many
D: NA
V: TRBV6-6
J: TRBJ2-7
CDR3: CASSWGSGEQYF
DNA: TGTGCCAGCAGTTGGGGGTCCGGCGAGCAGTACTTC

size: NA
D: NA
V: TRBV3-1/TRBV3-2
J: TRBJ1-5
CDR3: CASSQDSRGSNQPQHF
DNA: TGTGCCAGCAGCCAAGATTCCAGGGGAAGCAATCAGCCCCAGCATTTT

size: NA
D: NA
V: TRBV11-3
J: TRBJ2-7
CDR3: CASSPTRTAEQYF
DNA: TGTGCCAGCAGCCCAACTAGGACTGCCGAGCAGTACTTC

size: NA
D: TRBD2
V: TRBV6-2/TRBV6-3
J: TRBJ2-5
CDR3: CASSREVQEETQYF
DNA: TGTGCCAGCAGCCGGGAGGTCCAAGAAGAGACCCAGTACTTC

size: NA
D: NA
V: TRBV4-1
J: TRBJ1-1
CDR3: CASSHRTAAFF
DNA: TGCGCCAGCAGCCACAGGACGGCGGCTTTCTTT

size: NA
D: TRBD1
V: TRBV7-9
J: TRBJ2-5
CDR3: CASSDPGQGDQETQYF
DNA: TGTGCCAGCAGCGACCCCGGACAGGGGGACCAAGAGACCCAGTACTTC

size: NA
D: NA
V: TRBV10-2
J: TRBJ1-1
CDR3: CASSEGQLEAFF
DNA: TGCGCCAGCAGTGAGGGCCAGCTTGAAGCTTTCTTT

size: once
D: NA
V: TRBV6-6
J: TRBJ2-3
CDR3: CASSQGSDTQYF
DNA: TGTGCCAGCAGTCAGGGGTCAGATACGCAGTATTTT

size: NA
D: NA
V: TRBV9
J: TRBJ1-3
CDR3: CASSAGMGGNTIYF
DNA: TGTGCCAGCAGCGCGGGGATGGGGGGAAACACCATATATTTT

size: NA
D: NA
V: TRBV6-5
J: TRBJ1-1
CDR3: CASTNSGRMNTEAFF
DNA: TGTGCCAGCACCAACTCGGGTAGGATGAACACTGAAGCTTTCTTT

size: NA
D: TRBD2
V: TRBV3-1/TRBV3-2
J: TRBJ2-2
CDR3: CASSQVASGGSGELFF
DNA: TGTGCCAGCAGCCAAGTGGCTAGCGGGGGAAGCGGGGAGCTGTTTTTT

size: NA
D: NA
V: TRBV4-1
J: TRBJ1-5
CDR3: CASSQGGARGNQPQHF
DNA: TGCGCCAGCAGCCAAGGGGGGGCGCGGGGCAATCAGCCCCAGCATTTT

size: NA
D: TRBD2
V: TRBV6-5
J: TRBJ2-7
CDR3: CASSYSSGGAPEQYF
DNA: TGTGCCAGCAGTTACTCCAGCGGGGGGGCCCCCGAGCAGTACTTC

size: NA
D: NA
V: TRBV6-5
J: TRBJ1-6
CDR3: CASKTPGSYNSPLHF
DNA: TGTGCCAGCAAGACCCCCGGGTCCTATAATTCACCCCTCCACTTT

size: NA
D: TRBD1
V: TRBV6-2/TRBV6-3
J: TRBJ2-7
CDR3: CASSYRPTGVDYEQYF
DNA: TGTGCCAGCAGTTACCGTCCGACAGGGGTTGACTACGAGCAGTACTTC

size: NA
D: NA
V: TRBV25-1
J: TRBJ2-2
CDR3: CASSENWGGELFF
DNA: TGTGCCAGCAGTGAAAACTGGGGAGGGGAGCTGTTTTTT

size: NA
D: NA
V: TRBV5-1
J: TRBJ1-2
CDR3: CASSIWTLPGANYGYTF
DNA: TGCGCCAGCAGCATATGGACTTTACCCGGAGCTAACTATGGCTACACCTTC

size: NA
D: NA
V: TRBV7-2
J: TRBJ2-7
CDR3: CASSWMGSYEQYF
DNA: TGTGCCAGCAGCTGGATGGGGTCCTACGAGCAGTACTTC

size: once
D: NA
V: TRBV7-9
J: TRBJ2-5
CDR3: CASSLTEETQYF
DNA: TGTGCCAGTTCACTGACAGAAGAGACCCAGTACTTC

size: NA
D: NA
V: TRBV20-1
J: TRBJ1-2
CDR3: CSAIRSNSGPF
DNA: TGCAGTGCTATCCGTTCTAACAGCGGCCCCTTC

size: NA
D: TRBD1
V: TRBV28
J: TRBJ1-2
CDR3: CASSRTGVGYTF
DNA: TGTGCCAGCAGTCGGACAGGGGTCGGCTACACCTTC

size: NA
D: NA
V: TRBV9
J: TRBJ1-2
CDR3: CASSKGVGYTF
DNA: TGTGCCAGTTCTAAGGGGGTGGGCTACACCTTC

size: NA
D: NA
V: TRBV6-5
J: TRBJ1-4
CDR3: CASRKVGGGREKLFF
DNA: TGTGCCAGCAGAAAAGTAGGAGGGGGGCGTGAAAAACTGTTTTTT

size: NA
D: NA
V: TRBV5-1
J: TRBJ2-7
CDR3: CASSLADGYEQYF
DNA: TGCGCCAGCAGCCTCGCGGACGGTTACGAGCAGTACTTC

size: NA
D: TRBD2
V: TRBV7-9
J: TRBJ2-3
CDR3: CASSLRPLAGGYQNTQYF
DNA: TGTGCCAGCAGCTTGAGGCCTCTAGCGGGGGGGTATCAGAATACGCAGTATTTT

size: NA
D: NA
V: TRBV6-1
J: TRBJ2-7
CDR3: CASSEPVGGLSYEQYF
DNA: TGTGCCAGCAGTGAACCCGTGGGGGGGCTCTCCTACGAGCAGTACTTC

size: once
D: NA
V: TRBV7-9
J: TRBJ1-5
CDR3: CASSLGRGSNQPQHF
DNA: TGTGCCAGCAGCCTAGGGAGGGGCAGCAATCAGCCCCAGCATTTT

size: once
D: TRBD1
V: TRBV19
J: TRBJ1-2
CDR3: CASVPDRGRYDGYTF
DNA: TGTGCCAGTGTCCCGGACAGGGGGCGGTATGATGGCTACACCTTC

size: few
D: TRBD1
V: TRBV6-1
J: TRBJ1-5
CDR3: CASSAQGAGVSNQPQHF
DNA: TGTGCCAGCAGTGCACAGGGGGCAGGGGTTAGCAATCAGCCCCAGCATTTT

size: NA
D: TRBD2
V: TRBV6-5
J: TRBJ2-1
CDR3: CATKRGGNEQFF
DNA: TGTGCCACAAAGCGGGGGGGGAATGAGCAGTTCTTC

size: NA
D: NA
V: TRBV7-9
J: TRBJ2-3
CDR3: CASSFPSPGDTQYF
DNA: TGTGCCAGCAGCTTCCCCAGCCCCGGAGATACGCAGTATTTT